The rows below give T cell receptor beta chains drawn from one sample of a study of blood T cell repertoires in COVID-19. The repertoire was sequenced with immunoSEQ multiplex PCR; TCRdb's copy has only in-frame clones and lacks some. The table includes 400,000 to 450,000 clones, about 90% detected once. Sequences were obtained from peripheral blood. The receptors here all came from a man aged 18 to 29 with COVID-19, enrolled during active disease. Each CDR3 is given with its conserved first and last residue. A D gene is named only where the DNA matches it firmly. Clone size is given for some rows only: seen once, a few or many times, or a class if the clone is expanded.

size | D | J | V | DNA | CDR3
- | - | TRBJ2-7 | TRBV7-9 | TGTGCCAGCAGCTTCGAGACTACCCACTACGAGCAGTACTTC | CASSFETTHYEQYF
- | TRBD1 | TRBJ1-2 | TRBV23-1 | TGCGCCAGCAGTCAATCTAGCAACAGGGGCTATGGCTACACCTTC | CASSQSSNRGYGYTF
- | TRBD1 | TRBJ1-2 | TRBV5-1 | TGCGCCAGCAGCAGGACAGGGTCGGACTATGGCTACACCTTC | CASSRTGSDYGYTF
- | - | TRBJ1-5 | TRBV6-6 | TGTGCCAGCAGTTCGGGGGGGAATCAGCCCCAGCATTTT | CASSSGGNQPQHF
- | - | TRBJ2-5 | TRBV3-1/TRBV3-2 | TGTGCCAGCAGCCAAGATTCTTCGAAAGGAGGGACCCAGTACTTC | CASSQDSSKGGTQYF
- | TRBD1 | TRBJ1-1 | TRBV12-5 | TGTGCTAGTGGTTCGGACAGGGAAACGAACACTGAAGCTTTCTTT | CASGSDRETNTEAFF
- | - | TRBJ1-3 | TRBV21-1 | TGTGCCAGCAGCAAGGGCTACAGGGGAGTTACTGGAAACACCATATATTTT | CASSKGYRGVTGNTIYF
- | - | TRBJ1-2 | TRBV5-1 | TGCGCCAGTACGGGGGGATCCAACTATGGCTACACCTTC | CASTGGSNYGYTF
- | - | TRBJ2-7 | TRBV19 | TGTGCCAGTAGTATCGGAGCGACCTTCTCCTACGAGCAGTACTTC | CASSIGATFSYEQYF
- | TRBD2 | TRBJ2-3 | TRBV7-9 | TGTGCCAGCCTATATTCGGGAGGGCCGGGAGATACGCAGTATTTT | CASLYSGGPGDTQYF
- | - | TRBJ1-5 | TRBV6-5 | TGTGCCAGCAGTTACGACAGGTACTCCCAGCCCCAGCATTTT | CASSYDRYSQPQHF
- | - | TRBJ1-2 | TRBV5-6 | TGTGCCAGCAGCGAAGCAGGGGTTAACTATGGCTACACCTTC | CASSEAGVNYGYTF
once | - | TRBJ2-1 | TRBV5-4 | TGTGCCAGCAGCCCTATTGCGGGGTACAATGAGCAGTTCTTC | CASSPIAGYNEQFF
- | - | TRBJ2-5 | TRBV6-5 | TGTGCCAGCACCTTACTAGCTTCCCAAGAGACCCAGTACTTC | CASTLLASQETQYF
- | - | TRBJ1-3 | TRBV19 | TGTGCCAGTAGTATTGACAGGGGAAACACCATATATTTT | CASSIDRGNTIYF
once | TRBD2 | TRBJ2-1 | TRBV10-3 | TGTGCCATAGGACTAGCGGGAAACAATGAGCAGTTCTTC | CAIGLAGNNEQFF
once | - | TRBJ2-7 | TRBV6-5 | TGTGCCAGCAATCGACAGGCCTCCTACGAGCAGTACTTC | CASNRQASYEQYF
- | TRBD2 | TRBJ2-1 | TRBV5-4 | TGTGCCAGCAGCTTAACTAGCGGGGGGCACAATGAGCAGTTCTTC | CASSLTSGGHNEQFF
- | - | TRBJ2-2 | TRBV5-5 | TGTGCCAGCAGCTTGAAAGCGGAGATTACCGGGGAGCTGTTTTTT | CASSLKAEITGELFF
- | - | TRBJ2-5 | TRBV11-2 | TGTGCCAGCAGCTCCAATTTGATGCTACGGACCCAGTACTTC | CASSSNLMLRTQYF